The source of this T cell receptor beta chain is a study of Graves' ophthalmopathy and Graves' hyperthyroidism. Study overall: The term stable hyperthyroidism indicated an absence of ophthalmopathy within 18 months of follow-up.

V was trimmed by 8 bases and J by 7 bases, leaving 14 bases between them. The CDR3 is 12 amino acids. Germline-derived CDR1 and CDR2 are WSHSY and SAAADI. If patients had other autoimmune diseases, uncontrolled infections, pregnancy or lactation, they were excluded. This clonotype has at least ten counts. The antigen is undetermined. Findings and caveats of the study: Ophthalmopathy was separated from stable hyperthyroidism by a 13-signature model with around 89% sensitivity and 81.08% specificity.

Amplifying from RNA transcripts, the study obtained TCR beta CDR3 regions. HTBI-primed first-round RT-PCR preceded second-round multiplex PCR. Each CDR3 protein gets one entry after TCRdb re-called the multiplex PCR reads with MiXCR. The sample lists 560,000 or so distinct CDR3 sequences, 35% to 45% occurring once. The chain recombines TRBV10-2 with TRBJ1-2; D possibly corresponds to TRBD1 (6 bases). The specimen sequenced was peripheral blood or thyroid tissue (not recorded which). This clonotype was obtained from an adult man with Graves' hyperthyroidism. The CDR3 region is CASGQPWGGYTF. Here the CDR3 DNA reads TGCGCCAGCGGACAGCCTTGGGGTGGCTACACCTTC.